Each of the 23 T cell receptor beta chains below was sequenced from the same sample in a study of T cells in Graves' hyperthyroidism and ophthalmopathy. TCR beta CDR3 regions were amplified from RNA. The HTBI set primed first-round TCR CDR3 RT-PCR. TCRdb reprocessed the multiplex PCR reads with MiXCR, giving one entry per CDR3 protein. The table has around 560,000 distinct CDR3 sequences, approximately 15% seen once. The material sequenced was blood. The source is a woman aged 18-29 years with Graves' hyperthyroidism.

This clonotype has only a few counts. The chain is built from TRBV27 and TRBJ2-1; perhaps TRBD2 as D (7 bases). Germline CDR1 and CDR2: MNHEY and SMNVEV (reference sequence). The CDR3 runs to 14 residues. V was clipped by 5 bases and J by 2 bases, with 10 bases between them. The CDR3 DNA reads TGTGCCAGCAGTACGGGGGGCGCCTACAATGAGCAGTTCTTC. Protein: CASSTGGAYNEQFF.

Only a few counts were recorded for this clonotype. This chain uses TRBV27 with TRBJ2-7; no clear D gene. V lost 5 bases and J 4 bases, leaving 12 bases between the germline ends. Germline values: CDR1 MNHEY, CDR2 SMNVEV (reference sequence). The CDR3 contains 13 residues. The CDR3 DNA sequence: TGTGCCAGCAGTGCCCACGACAAGTACGAGCAGTACTTC. Translating it yields CASSAHDKYEQYF.

At least ten counts were recorded for this clonotype. The chain carries TRBV5-1 and TRBJ1-5; weak D call: TRBD1 (6 bases). V shed 4 bases and J shed 0 bases, with 11 bases lying between them. Germline loops: CDR1 SGHRS, CDR2 YFSETQ. The CDR3 covers 15 residues. As DNA, the CDR3 is TGCGCCAGCAGCCCGGGACACCTTAGCAATCAGCCCCAGCATTTT. Amino acid sequence: CASSPGHLSNQPQHF.

This rearrangement joins TRBV15 to TRBJ2-7; 10 nucleotides line up with TRBD2. The germline V gene has CDR1 LNHNV and CDR2 YYDKDF (reference sequence). The CDR3 runs to 15 residues. The V segment lost 8 bases and the J segment 5 bases; nucleotides outside the gene matches: 12. The CDR3 is CATASSGRTTNEQYF. The CDR3 region has the DNA TGTGCCACCGCCTCTAGCGGGAGAACGACTAACGAGCAGTACTTC.

This clonotype was detected many times. The rearrangement uses TRBV2 and TRBJ2-7, with 14 bases fitting TRBD2. This CDR3 spans 16 amino acids. J was trimmed by 7 bases and V by 3 bases; bases with no gene match: 8. Germline CDR1 SNHLY, CDR2 FYNNEI. This CDR3 is CASSDRGLAGGTEQYF. As DNA, the CDR3 is TGTGCCAGCAGTGATCGAGGACTAGCGGGAGGAACGGAGCAGTACTTC. Based on the CDR3 plus reference TRBV2 and TRBJ2-7, the full variable domain is EPEVTQTPSHQVTQMGQEVILRCVPISNHLYFYWYRQILGQKVEFLVSFYNNEISEKSEIFDDQFSVERPDGSNFTLKIRSTKLEDSAMYFCASSDRGLAGGTEQYFGPGTRLTVT.

In its sample, this clonotype was seen many times. The J gene is TRBJ2-1, the V gene TRBV11-2; a weak D match, TRBD2 (6 bases). This CDR3 comprises 14 residues. Germline CDR1 SGHAT, CDR2 FQNNGV. The V end was cut by 3 bases, the J end by 5 bases, with 11 bases between. The CDR3 coding sequence is TGTGCCAGCAGCTTTGGAGGGGCCGACAATGAGCAGTTCTTC. Translated, it gives CASSFGGADNEQFF.

In its sample, this clonotype was seen a few times. The chain uses TRBV15 and TRBJ2-1; possible D gene TRBD2, 6 bases. The CDR3 is made up of 16 amino acids. CDR1 is LNHNV and CDR2 is YYDKDF in the germline V gene (reference sequence). V lost 8 bases, J lost 2 bases, and 19 bases lay in between. Here the CDR3 reads CATRPSRERPYNEQFF. The DNA of the CDR3 is TGTGCCACCCGACCCTCCCGGGAGCGTCCCTACAATGAGCAGTTCTTC.

This clonotype was recorded many times. The gene calls are TRBV20-1 and TRBJ2-7; D is undetermined. V lost 0 bases and J lost 6, with 18 bases in between. The CDR3 has 15 residues. In germline, CDR1 is DFQATT, CDR2 SNEGSKA (reference sequence). The CDR3 DNA sequence: TGCAGTGCTAGAGATGGACGGAGCCTGTGGGGCGAGCAGTACTTC. Translating gives CSARDGRSLWGEQYF.

The CDR3 DNA follows: TGCGCCAGCAGCTTGAGGTCGGAAGATATGAACACTGAAGCTTTCTTT. This sequence encodes CASSLRSEDMNTEAFF. V is TRBV5-1 and J is TRBJ1-1; D is undetermined. Trimming shortened V by 1 base and J by 0 bases, and 13 bases separated the two germline ends. There are 16 residues in the CDR3. Per the germline V gene, CDR1 is SGHRS and CDR2 is YFSETQ.

This clonotype was counted a few times. This chain links TRBV12-3 or TRBV12-4 with TRBJ1-2, with 8 bases aligning to TRBD1. Trimming took 2 bases from V and 5 from J; bases not matched to a gene: 4. This CDR3 has 14 amino acids. The CDR3: CASSLQGAGYGYTF. The CDR3 nucleotides read TGTGCCAGCAGTTTACAGGGGGCGGGGTATGGCTACACCTTC.

J is TRBJ2-5 and V is TRBV6-5; 8 positions agree with TRBD2. CDR1 and CDR2 (germline): MNHEY, SVGAGI. V lost 4 bases to trimming and J lost 4 bases; unmatched junction nucleotides: 8. The CDR3 loop spans 15 amino acids. In DNA form, the CDR3 reads TGTGCCAGCAGTTTCCCGACTAGCGTGGGAGAGACCCAGTACTTC. This sequence encodes CASSFPTSVGETQYF.

V usage is TRBV6-1 and J usage is TRBJ2-2; 9 nucleotides match TRBD1. The CDR3 consists of 15 residues. V lost 5 bases and J lost 5; bases outside the gene matches: 6. CDR1 and CDR2 from the germline V gene are MNHNS and SASEGT. CDR3 coding DNA: TGTGCCAGCAGTCCCGGGACAGGGTGGACCGGGGAGCTGTTTTTT. Its protein product is CASSPGTGWTGELFF.

The sample holds many counts of this clonotype. This chain links TRBV20-1 with TRBJ2-7; 10 bases match TRBD2. Germline CDR1 reads DFQATT; CDR2 reads SNEGSKA (reference sequence). V dropped 0 bases and J dropped 2; count of bases not matched to a gene: 4. This CDR3 is 15 amino acids long. CDR3 bases: TGCAGTGCTAGAGATCCCACTAGCGGGGCCTACGAGCAGTACTTC. Translation: CSARDPTSGAYEQYF.

This clonotype was seen at least ten times. The gene calls are TRBV28 and TRBJ2-5; D unclear. V was cut by 3 bases and J by 2 bases, with 13 bases left in between. Germline CDR1 reads MDHEN; CDR2 reads SYDVKM. This CDR3 is 15 amino acids long. In DNA form, the CDR3 reads TGTGCCAGCAGTTTTAGTTTAGGGATTCAAGAGACCCAGTACTTC. Translating it yields CASSFSLGIQETQYF.

The J gene is TRBJ2-2, the V gene TRBV6-2 or TRBV6-3, with D uncertain. Germline CDR1 MNHEY, CDR2 SVGEGT. This CDR3 is 16 amino acids long. Deletions cut 7 bases from V and 0 bases from J, with 15 bases between. CDR3 in amino acids: CASKARPAANTGELFF. CDR3 sequence (DNA): TGTGCCAGCAAGGCCAGGCCAGCCGCGAACACCGGGGAGCTGTTTTTT.

CDR3 coding DNA: TGTGCCAGTAGTATAACTACCAGGGGTAGTGCGAACACCGGGGAGCTGTTTTTT. The encoded protein is CASSITTRGSANTGELFF. The chain carries TRBV19 and TRBJ2-2, with a tentative D call TRBD1 (6 bases). The ends were cut back, 2 bases at V and 0 bases at J, with 16 bases in the middle. The germline CDR1 and CDR2 sequences are LNHDA and SQIVND (reference sequence). The CDR3 consists of 18 residues.

This chain uses TRBV9 with TRBJ1-1; TRBD1 matches 7 bases. The CDR3 spans 14 residues. The junction had 7 bases not matched to a gene; V was cut back by 3 bases and J by 5 bases. Germline V gene lookup returns CDR1 SGDLS and CDR2 YYNGEE. CDR3 bases: TGTGCCAGCAGCGCAGCAGGGGGTCAAACTGAAGCTTTCTTT. As protein: CASSAAGGQTEAFF.

This clonotype was counted at least ten times. The rearrangement uses TRBV6-2 or TRBV6-3 and TRBJ2-3; 10 nucleotides align to TRBD2. This CDR3 region has 20 residues. The germline CDR1 and CDR2 sequences are MNHEY and SVGEGT. With 7 bases clipped from V and 3 bases from J, the junction kept 22 bases outside the gene matches. CDR3 sequence (DNA): TGTGCCAGCAAAACCCTAGCGGGAGTAGTGGGGGTCACCCGAACAGATACGCAGTATTTT. Translation: CASKTLAGVVGVTRTDTQYF.

Turning to this clonotype: The conserved final phenylalanine or tryptophan is absent from the CDR3, which likely points to a read error. V usage is TRBV12-3 or TRBV12-4 and J usage is TRBJ2-5; the match to TRBD2 covers 13 bases. With 5 bases clipped from V and 5 bases from J, the junction kept 23 bases outside the gene matches. This CDR3 is 21 amino acids long. The DNA for the CDR3 is TGTGCCAGCAGTCGTCTCGTACTAGCGGGGGGGCCTTGGGTTTTCGGGGAGACCCAGTACCTC. It encodes CASSRLVLAGGPWVFGETQYL.

This clonotype was seen repeatedly, ten times or more. The chain employs TRBV11-2 and TRBJ1-1; 8 bases match TRBD1. The CDR3 consists of 13 residues. CDR1 is SGHAT, CDR2 FQNNGV, per germline. V shed 4 bases, J shed 10 bases, and the junction held 8 bases outside the gene matches. As DNA, the CDR3 is TGTGCCAGCAGCTCAGGGGGCCTCGGCGTAGCTTTCTTT. It encodes CASSSGGLGVAFF.

The sample holds many counts of this clonotype. The chain links TRBV13 to TRBJ2-7; D is possibly TRBD2 (5 bases). Per the germline V gene, CDR1 is PRHDT and CDR2 is FYEKMQ (reference sequence). This CDR3 contains 14 residues. Trimming took 5 bases from V and 2 from J, leaving 13 bases between them. CDR3 amino acids: CASSAAVRAYEQYF. DNA of the CDR3: TGTGCCAGCAGCGCAGCGGTGAGGGCCTACGAGCAGTACTTC. The whole variable domain, filled in from reference TRBV13 and TRBJ2-7, reads AAGVIQSPRHLIKEKRETATLKCYPIPRHDTVYWYQQGPGQDPQFLISFYEKMQSDKGSIPDRFSAQQFSDYHSELNMSSLELGDSALYFCASSAAVRAYEQYFGPGTRLTVT.

The chain recombines TRBV12-3 or TRBV12-4 with TRBJ2-2, with 13 bases matching TRBD2. The CDR3 loop spans 16 amino acids. V lost 5 bases and J lost 6; bases outside the gene matches: 6. Written as DNA, the CDR3 is TGTGCCAGCAGTCTAACTAGCGGGGGGGCCGCCGGGGAGCTGTTTTTT. It yields the protein CASSLTSGGAAGELFF.

Many counts were recorded for this clonotype. The chain has TRBV20-1 and TRBJ2-5; possible D gene TRBD1, 5 bases. CDR1 and CDR2 from the germline V gene are DFQATT and SNEGSKA (reference sequence). V shed 0 bases and J shed 6 bases, with 17 bases lying between them. The CDR3 is 15 amino acids. The CDR3 DNA reads as TGCAGTGCTAGAGACGTTTGGGGCCTGGCAAAGACCCAGTACTTC. It specifies CSARDVWGLAKTQYF.